This entry concerns a single T cell receptor beta chain. Its antigen is unidentified. The entry originates in a study of T cell responses to AZD1222 COVID-19 vaccine. Study-level background: Second doses that came at about 4 or about 12 weeks were put together. The study, taken as a whole, reports: Among the donors, most were white British and more were female, and clonal diversity was possibly underestimated. Just a handful of AZD1222 recipients tested seropositive at baseline.

TCRdb's table, derived via immunoSEQ multiplex PCR, lists solely in-frame clones and lacks some. The sample includes approximately 100,000 clones, 87% of them seen just once. CDR3 length equals 11 residues. V was clipped by 8 bases and J by 6 bases, with 10 bases between them. Germline CDR1 reads SEHNR; CDR2 reads FQNEAQ (reference sequence). The J gene is TRBJ1-1, the V gene TRBV7-9, with D unclear. Source: peripheral blood, taken on day 0 of AZD1222 vaccination. This sequence was found in an adult in good health. The CDR3 spells CASEGLAEAFF. In DNA form, the CDR3 reads TGTGCCAGCGAAGGGCTCGCTGAAGCTTTCTTT.